This TCR beta chain was sequenced for a study of vaccination and CD4 T cells after COVID-19. The sample holds a few counts of this clonotype. The antigen is undetermined. Cultured CD4+ T cell DNA was sequenced using the Oncomine TCR Beta short-read assay. TCRdb ran MiXCR on the PCR reads and lists one entry per CDR3 protein. The data contain about 20,000 distinct CDR3 sequences, approximately 61% of them singletons. V dropped 5 bases and J dropped 7 bases, with 18 bases sitting between them. Germline V gives CDR1 SGHTA, CDR2 FQGNSA. This CDR3 region has 16 residues. Specified treatment: approximately nine-day PBMC culture with coronavirus spike peptide pools or control peptides (ViraFEST assay). After being plated at some 2 million per well, PBMCs were cultured with about 9.1 IU/ml IL-2 and 10 ug/ml peptide pools.

This TCR was recovered from a human donor who had recovered from COVID-19. The sequenced material came from CD4+ T cells from blood, cultured in vitro. The chain couples TRBV7-2 to TRBJ1-6; D is perhaps TRBD1 (6 bases). Here the CDR3 DNA reads TGTGCCAGCAGCCGTGGGGGAGGGGGTCTAAATTCACCCCTCCACTTT. This encodes CASSRGGGGLNSPLHF.